This TCR beta chain was sequenced for a study of blood T cell repertoires in COVID-19. Whole-study context: Researchers got acute and convalescent COVID-19 samples from the United States, Italy and Spain.

The CDR3 loop spans 14 amino acids. Germline trimming cut 3 bases from V and 3 bases from J; bases unmatched to any gene: 3. From germline, CDR1 is KGHSH and CDR2 LQKENI. The Seattle patients, enrolled during active infection, were followed longitudinally. On this clone: Other DNA variants within this sample encode the same CDR3.

Authors' analysis steps: Amplification from reference gene primers served as the basis for estimated nucleated cell counts. TCRdb keeps only in-frame clones here, not all; method: immunoSEQ multiplex PCR. That table furnishes V, J and clone size, whereas the DNA furnished D and trimming. There are around 270,000 clones in the sample; around nine tenths occur only once, and roughly 5% lies in the top ten. The TCR comes from a woman between 55 and 75 years old with COVID-19, enrolled during active disease. Sequenced: peripheral blood. The chain carries TRBV18 and TRBJ2-7, with 9 bases that match TRBD1. CDR3 sequence reads: CASSPGTGSYEQYF. In DNA, the CDR3 is TGTGCCAGCTCACCGGGGACAGGGAGCTACGAGCAGTACTTC.